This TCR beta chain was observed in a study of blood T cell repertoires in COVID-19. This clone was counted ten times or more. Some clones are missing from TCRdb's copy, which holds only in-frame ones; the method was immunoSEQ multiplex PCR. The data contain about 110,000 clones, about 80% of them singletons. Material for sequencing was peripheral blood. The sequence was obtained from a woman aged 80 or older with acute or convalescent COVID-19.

CDR3 protein: CASSWGQEANSPLHF. DNA of the CDR3: TGTGCCAGCAGCTGGGGACAGGAGGCTAATTCACCCCTCCACTTT. V is TRBV7-9 and J is TRBJ1-6; TRBD1 agrees at 8 bases. Trimming at V came to 4 bases and at J to 6 bases, leaving 5 bases not matched to a gene. The CDR3 covers 15 residues. From germline, CDR1 is SEHNR and CDR2 FQNEAQ (reference sequence).